This TCR beta chain was sequenced during a study of T cell changes during pregnancy in multiple sclerosis. Sequencing used immunoSEQ multiplex PCR; TCRdb keeps in-frame clones, though not all of them. The profile covers tens of thousands of clones, with 75% to 90% appearing a single time and about 3.5% taken by the ten largest. This CDR3 is 16 amino acids long. Germline loops: CDR1 MNHNS, CDR2 SASEGT. V was pared by 1 base and J by 0 bases, with 4 bases of the junction left unmatched. V usage is TRBV6-1 and J usage is TRBJ2-3; TRBD2 matches 7 bases. Sequencing used peripheral blood, obtained before pregnancy. The receptor comes from a female donor with multiple sclerosis, enrolled in a pregnancy study. CDR3 DNA: TGTGCCAGCAGTGAAGGGGTGGGGGGGAGCACAGATACGCAGTATTTT. It specifies CASSEGVGGSTDTQYF.